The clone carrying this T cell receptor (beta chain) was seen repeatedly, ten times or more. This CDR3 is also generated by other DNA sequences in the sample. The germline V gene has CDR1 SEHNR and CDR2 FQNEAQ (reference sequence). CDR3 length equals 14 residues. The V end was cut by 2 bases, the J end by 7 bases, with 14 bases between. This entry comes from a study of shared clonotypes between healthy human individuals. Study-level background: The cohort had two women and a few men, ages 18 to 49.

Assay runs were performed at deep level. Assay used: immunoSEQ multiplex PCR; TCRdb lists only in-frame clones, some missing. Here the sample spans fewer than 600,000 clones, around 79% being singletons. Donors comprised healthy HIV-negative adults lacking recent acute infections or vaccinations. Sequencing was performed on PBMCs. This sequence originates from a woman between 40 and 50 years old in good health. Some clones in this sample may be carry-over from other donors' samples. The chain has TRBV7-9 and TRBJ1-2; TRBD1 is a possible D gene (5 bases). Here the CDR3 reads CASSLMSGVGGYTF. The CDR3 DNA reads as TGTGCCAGCAGCTTAATGTCGGGGGTCGGTGGCTACACCTTC. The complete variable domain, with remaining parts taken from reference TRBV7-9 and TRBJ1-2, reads DTGVSQNPRHKITKRGQNVTFRCDPISEHNRLYWYRQTLGQGPEFLTYFQNEAQLEKSRLLSDRFSAERPKGSFSTLEIQRTEQGDSAMYLCASSLMSGVGGYTFGSGTRLTVV.